A selection of T cell receptor beta chains follows, all from one sample in a study of T cells expressing NK-cell markers. TCRdb reanalyzed the 5' RACE reads and collapses them to one entry per CDR3 protein, without DNA. The table for this sample gives under 500,000 distinct CDR3 sequences. Sequenced input: blood T cells: a sorted CD56 or NKG2C T cell subset, CD4+ or CD8+ T cells, or bulk PBMC T cells (not recorded which). The receptor set was obtained from a woman aged 18 to 75 in good health. Both conserved end residues are part of each CDR3.

J gene: TRBJ2-2; V gene: TRBV3-1; CDR3 protein: CASSPARGAELFF
J gene: TRBJ2-1; V gene: TRBV29-1; CDR3 protein: CSATRGSAYNEQFF
J gene: TRBJ2-6; V gene: TRBV19; CDR3 protein: CASSERRSGANVLTF
J gene: TRBJ2-1; V gene: TRBV5-4; CDR3 protein: CASSFGTSGGAIIYEQFF
J gene: TRBJ1-5; V gene: TRBV20-1; CDR3 protein: CSARDPGNSNQPQHF
J gene: TRBJ2-7; V gene: TRBV27; CDR3 protein: CASSVLGGEEQYF
J gene: TRBJ1-5; V gene: TRBV20-1; CDR3 protein: CSARSTTSNQPQHF
J gene: TRBJ1-2; V gene: TRBV19; CDR3 protein: CASSNLEGISYGYTF
J gene: TRBJ2-3; V gene: TRBV20-1; CDR3 protein: CSASLHRGPTDTQYF
J gene: TRBJ2-3; V gene: TRBV7-2; CDR3 protein: CASSSPGGRETDTQYF
J gene: TRBJ2-5; V gene: TRBV9; CDR3 protein: CASSVEIRETQYF
J gene: TRBJ2-7; V gene: TRBV7-6; CDR3 protein: CASSAAGYYEQYF
J gene: TRBJ2-3; V gene: TRBV28; CDR3 protein: CASSISAGTITDTQYF
J gene: TRBJ2-4; V gene: TRBV30; CDR3 protein: CAWTTTGRRIQYF
J gene: TRBJ1-1; V gene: TRBV4-1; CDR3 protein: CASSQEREGAFF
J gene: TRBJ1-2; V gene: TRBV5-5; CDR3 protein: CASSWDRRDGYTF
J gene: TRBJ2-7; V gene: TRBV12-3/TRBV12-4; CDR3 protein: CASSALTSGRYEQYF
J gene: TRBJ1-2; V gene: TRBV7-2; CDR3 protein: CASSLEGASYGYTF
J gene: TRBJ1-1; V gene: TRBV4-3; CDR3 protein: CASSQIQGNTEAFF
J gene: TRBJ2-7; V gene: TRBV12-3/TRBV12-4; CDR3 protein: CASSFIPGLLISYEQYF
J gene: TRBJ2-7; V gene: TRBV5-5; CDR3 protein: CASSRDRGRWEQYF
J gene: TRBJ2-7; V gene: TRBV6-2/TRBV6-3; CDR3 protein: CASSPTTSLISYEQYF
J gene: TRBJ2-3; V gene: TRBV2; CDR3 protein: CASSEDLADTQYF
J gene: TRBJ2-2; V gene: TRBV4-3; CDR3 protein: CASSQATGVGTGELFF
J gene: TRBJ1-4; V gene: TRBV20-1; CDR3 protein: CSARDSSEKLFF
J gene: TRBJ1-5; V gene: TRBV21-1; CDR3 protein: CASSNSPGWSNQPQHF
J gene: TRBJ2-1; V gene: TRBV2; CDR3 protein: CASRKGLYNEQFF
J gene: TRBJ1-5; V gene: TRBV12-3/TRBV12-4; CDR3 protein: CASSLGDRAEPQHF
J gene: TRBJ2-3; V gene: TRBV4-2; CDR3 protein: CASSQTTEADTQYF
J gene: TRBJ2-3; V gene: TRBV2; CDR3 protein: CASRPTSGLAGDTQYF
J gene: TRBJ2-7; V gene: TRBV4-1; CDR3 protein: CASSQDMGASYEQYF
J gene: TRBJ2-3; V gene: TRBV6-1; CDR3 protein: CASSEQQSTDTQYF
J gene: TRBJ2-5; V gene: TRBV5-1; CDR3 protein: CASSLLLQETQYF
J gene: TRBJ2-3; V gene: TRBV20-1; CDR3 protein: CSARLGTGVDTQYF
J gene: TRBJ1-1; V gene: TRBV7-9; CDR3 protein: CASSFRVNTEAFF
J gene: TRBJ2-1; V gene: TRBV5-1; CDR3 protein: CASSIGGLAGTRDNEQFF
J gene: TRBJ1-2; V gene: TRBV10-1; CDR3 protein: CASSVGSNYGYTF
J gene: TRBJ2-2; V gene: TRBV12-3/TRBV12-4; CDR3 protein: CASSLREAPTGELFF
J gene: TRBJ2-1; V gene: TRBV9; CDR3 protein: CASSVAPREDNEQFF
J gene: TRBJ2-7; V gene: TRBV20-1; CDR3 protein: CSAGLKNYEQYF
J gene: TRBJ2-7; V gene: TRBV4-3; CDR3 protein: CASSQGTASVEQYF
J gene: TRBJ1-2; V gene: TRBV4-3; CDR3 protein: CASSQIGGDYGYTF